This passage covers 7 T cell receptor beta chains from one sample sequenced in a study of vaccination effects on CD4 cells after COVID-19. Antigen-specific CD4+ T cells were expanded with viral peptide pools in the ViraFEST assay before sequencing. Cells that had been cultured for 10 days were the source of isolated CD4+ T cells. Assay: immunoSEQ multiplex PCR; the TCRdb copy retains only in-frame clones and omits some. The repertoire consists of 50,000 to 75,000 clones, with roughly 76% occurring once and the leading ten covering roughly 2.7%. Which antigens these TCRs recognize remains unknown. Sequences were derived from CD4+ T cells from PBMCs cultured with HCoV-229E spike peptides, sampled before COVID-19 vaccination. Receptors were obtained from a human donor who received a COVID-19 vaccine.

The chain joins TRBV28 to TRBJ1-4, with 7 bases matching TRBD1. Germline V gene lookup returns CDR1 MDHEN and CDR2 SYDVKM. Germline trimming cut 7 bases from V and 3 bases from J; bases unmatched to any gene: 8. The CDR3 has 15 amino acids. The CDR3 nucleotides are TGTGCCAGCAATGCTGATGGGACAGCTAATGAAAAACTGTTTTTT. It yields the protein CASNADGTANEKLFF. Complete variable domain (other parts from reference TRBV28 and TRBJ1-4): DVKVTQSSRYLVKRTGEKVFLECVQDMDHENMFWYRQDPGLGLRLIYFSYDVKMKEKGDIPEGYSVSREKKERFSLILESASTNQTSMYLCASNADGTANEKLFFGSGTQLSVL.

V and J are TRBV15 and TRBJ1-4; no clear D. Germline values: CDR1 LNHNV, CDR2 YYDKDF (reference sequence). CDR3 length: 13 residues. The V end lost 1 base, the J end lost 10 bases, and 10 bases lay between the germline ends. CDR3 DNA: TGTGCCACCAGCAGAGGAGAAGGGAGAAAACTGTTTTTT. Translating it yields CATSRGEGRKLFF.

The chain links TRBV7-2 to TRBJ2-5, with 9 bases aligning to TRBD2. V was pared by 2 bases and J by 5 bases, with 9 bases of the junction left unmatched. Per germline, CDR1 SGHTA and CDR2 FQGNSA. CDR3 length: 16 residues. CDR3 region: CASSLSRGGASETQYF. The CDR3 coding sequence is TGTGCCAGCAGCTTATCTCGCGGGGGGGCCTCGGAGACCCAGTACTTC.

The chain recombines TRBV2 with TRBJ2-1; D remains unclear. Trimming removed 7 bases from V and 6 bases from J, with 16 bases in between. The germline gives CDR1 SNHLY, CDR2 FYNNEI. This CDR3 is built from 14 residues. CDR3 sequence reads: CASTQYQTGNEQFF. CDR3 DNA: TGTGCCAGCACCCAATACCAAACTGGCAATGAGCAGTTCTTC. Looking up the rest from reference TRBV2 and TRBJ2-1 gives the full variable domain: EPEVTQTPSHQVTQMGQEVILRCVPISNHLYFYWYRQILGQKVEFLVSFYNNEISEKSEIFDDQFSVERPDGSNFTLKIRSTKLEDSAMYFCASTQYQTGNEQFFGPGTRLTVL.

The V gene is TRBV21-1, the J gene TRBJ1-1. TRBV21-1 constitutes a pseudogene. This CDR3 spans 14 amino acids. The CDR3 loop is CASSKARTSTEAFF. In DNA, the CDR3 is TGTGCCAGCAGCAAAGCGAGAACAAGCACTGAAGCTTTCTTT.

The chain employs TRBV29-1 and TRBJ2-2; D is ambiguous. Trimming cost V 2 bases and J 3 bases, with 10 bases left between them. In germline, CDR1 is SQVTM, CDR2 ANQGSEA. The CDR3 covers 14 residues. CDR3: CSVEPRTYTGELFF. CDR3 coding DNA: TGCAGCGTTGAACCCAGAACCTACACCGGGGAGCTGTTTTTT.

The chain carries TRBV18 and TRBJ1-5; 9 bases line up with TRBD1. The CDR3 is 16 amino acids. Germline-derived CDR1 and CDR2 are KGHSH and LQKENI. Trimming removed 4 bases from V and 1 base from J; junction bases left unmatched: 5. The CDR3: CASSRTTGGSNQPQHF. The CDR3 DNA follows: TGTGCCAGCTCACGCACGACAGGGGGAAGCAATCAGCCCCAGCATTTT.